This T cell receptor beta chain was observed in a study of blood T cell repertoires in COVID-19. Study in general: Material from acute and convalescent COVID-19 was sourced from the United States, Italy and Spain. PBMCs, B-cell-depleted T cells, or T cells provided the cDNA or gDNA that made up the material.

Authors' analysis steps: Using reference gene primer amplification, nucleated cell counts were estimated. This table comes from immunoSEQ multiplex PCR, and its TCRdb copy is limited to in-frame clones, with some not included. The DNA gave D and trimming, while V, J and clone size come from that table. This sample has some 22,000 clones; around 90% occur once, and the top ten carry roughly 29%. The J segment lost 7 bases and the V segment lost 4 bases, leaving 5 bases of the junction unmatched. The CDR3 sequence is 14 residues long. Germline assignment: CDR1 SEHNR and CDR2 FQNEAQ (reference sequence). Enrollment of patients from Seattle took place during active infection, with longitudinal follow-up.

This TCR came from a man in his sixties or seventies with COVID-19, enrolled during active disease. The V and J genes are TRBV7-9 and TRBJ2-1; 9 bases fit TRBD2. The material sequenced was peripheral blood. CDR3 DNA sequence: TGTGCCAGCAGCTCCCTAGCGGGGCCTAATGAGCAGTTCTTC. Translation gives CASSSLAGPNEQFF.